What follows describes a single T cell receptor beta chain. The data belong to a study of blood T cell repertoires in COVID-19. Study-level background: Some COVID-19 samples were acute and others convalescent; all came from the United States, Italy and Spain. The analysed material was cDNA or gDNA that came from T cells, B-cell-depleted T cells, or PBMCs.

There are 16 residues in the CDR3. Trimming stripped 5 bases from V and 2 bases from J, with 16 bases between. Germline V gene data show CDR1 as SGHAT and CDR2 as FQNNGV. Original data processing: Amplification of reference gene primers provided the estimated nucleated cell counts. Method: immunoSEQ multiplex PCR; TCRdb's copy keeps in-frame clones and lacks some. That table is the source of V, J and clone size, and D and trimming were worked out from the DNA. The table has approximately 82,000 clones, around 83% seen once. The chain couples TRBV11-2 to TRBJ1-3; TRBD1 might be the D (5 bases). The clonotype comes from an older woman with acute or convalescent COVID-19. Sequenced sample: peripheral blood. CDR3 region: CASSPLRAGAGNTIYF. Written as DNA, the CDR3 is TGTGCCAGCAGCCCACTACGAGCGGGGGCTGGAAACACCATATATTTT.